These 32 T cell receptor beta chains were all obtained from the same sample, sequenced in a study of CD8+ T cells in alopecia areata. Following extraction, RNA underwent reverse transcription to cDNA, which served as the sequencing template. Some clones are missing from TCRdb's copy, which holds only in-frame ones; the method was immunoSEQ multiplex PCR. Among about 150,000 clones, 45% to 60% were seen once, and the ten largest hold 6.5% to 7.5%. The sample was CD4+ T cells sorted from blood. The receptors were gathered from a human donor with alopecia areata.

The rearrangement links TRBV29-1 to TRBJ2-1; D may be TRBD2 (6 bases). V was trimmed by 6 bases and J by 6 bases, leaving 21 bases between them. This CDR3 has 15 residues. Germline assignment: CDR1 SQVTM and CDR2 ANQGSEA. The CDR3 nucleotides read TGCAGCGTGGCACCCGGGGGACGGAAAGTCAATGAGCAGTTCTTC. Encoded protein: CSVAPGGRKVNEQFF.

This clone came up a few times. The CDR3 nucleotides are TGTGCCTGGAGTGTACAGGGGGCATCAGATACGCAGTATTTT. It yields the protein CAWSVQGASDTQYF. V gene TRBV30 combines with J gene TRBJ2-3, with TRBD1 matching 9 bases. The length of the CDR3 is 14 residues. The junction had 2 bases not matched to a gene; V was cut back by 0 bases and J by 4 bases. Germline V gene sequence: CDR1 GTSNPN, CDR2 SVGIG (reference sequence).

The rearrangement links TRBV19 to TRBJ2-5; the D is unclear. V gave up 3 bases and J gave up 5 bases, with 10 bases separating them. Germline V gene lookup returns CDR1 LNHDA and CDR2 SQIVND (reference sequence). The CDR3 has 13 amino acids. The CDR3 region has the DNA TGTGCCAGTAGTATGCCGAGTACTGAGACCCAGTACTTC. Translation gives CASSMPSTETQYF.

The J gene is TRBJ2-7, the V gene TRBV9; the D gene is possibly TRBD2 (6 bases). This CDR3 comprises 12 residues. Trimming shortened V by 3 bases and J by 6 bases, and 10 bases separated the two germline ends. From germline, CDR1 is SGDLS and CDR2 YYNGEE. For the CDR3, the DNA is TGTGCCAGCAGCGAGACGGAGGGCGAGCAGTACTTC. Its translation: CASSETEGEQYF.

The rearrangement uses TRBV27 and TRBJ2-5; no firm D call. The CDR3 runs to 14 residues. Trimming left V 2 bases short and J 1 base short, with 8 bases between. Germline-derived CDR1 and CDR2 are MNHEY and SMNVEV (reference sequence). CDR3 DNA: TGTGCCAGCAGTTTAGTCCTAGGCCAAGAGACCCAGTACTTC. Translating it yields CASSLVLGQETQYF.

In its sample, this clone was seen a few times. V and J are TRBV7-2 and TRBJ1-2; D is undetermined. The length of the CDR3 is 15 residues. The germline V gene has CDR1 SGHTA and CDR2 FQGNSA. V was cut by 3 bases and J by 6 bases, with 17 bases left in between. The CDR3, as DNA: TGTGCCAGCAGCTTGGGGTTGGGGATCTCCCATGGCTACACCTTC. It codes for CASSLGLGISHGYTF.

This clone showed up just a few times. V is TRBV29-1 and J is TRBJ1-4, with a possible D match to TRBD1 (6 bases). The V gene's germline CDR1 is SQVTM and CDR2 ANQGSEA. V lost 4 bases and J lost 0, with 9 bases in between. The CDR3 loop spans 14 amino acids. The CDR3 DNA reads as TGCAGCGTTGCAGGGGTTGCAACTAATGAAAAACTGTTTTTT. Translation: CSVAGVATNEKLFF.

This rearrangement joins TRBV29-1 to TRBJ2-1; TRBD2 aligns across 7 bases. The germline gives CDR1 SQVTM, CDR2 ANQGSEA. The junction had 9 bases not matched to a gene; V was cut back by 4 bases and J by 0 bases. The CDR3 contains 16 residues. The CDR3 sequence: CSVAPSGKGSYNEQFF. The CDR3 region has the DNA TGCAGCGTTGCGCCAAGCGGGAAGGGCTCCTACAATGAGCAGTTCTTC.

V usage is TRBV7-3 and J usage is TRBJ2-5, with D perhaps given as TRBD1 or TRBD2 (6 bases each). With 1 base removed from V and 5 bases from J, the gap between germline ends came to 8 bases. CDR1 SGHTA and CDR2 FQGTGA come from the germline V gene. CDR3 length equals 13 residues. The CDR3 DNA reads TGTGCCAGCAGCTTAAACGGGGGCGAGACCCAGTACTTC. It encodes CASSLNGGETQYF.

The CDR3 region has the DNA TGTGCCAGCAGTTCCCCACTAGCGGTCACAGATACGCAGTATTTT. Amino acid sequence: CASSSPLAVTDTQYF. The genes are TRBV27 and TRBJ2-3; the match to TRBD2 covers 8 bases. The germline V gene encodes CDR1 MNHEY and CDR2 SMNVEV (reference sequence). This CDR3 has 15 amino acids. With V trimmed by 4 bases and J by 2 bases, 5 bases remained unmatched.

A few counts support this clone. This rearrangement joins TRBV5-1 to TRBJ2-5, with a possible D match to TRBD2 (5 bases). Trimming shortened V by 3 bases and J by 5 bases, and 14 bases separated the two germline ends. The CDR3 is made up of 14 amino acids. CDR1 is SGHRS and CDR2 is YFSETQ in the germline V gene. CDR3 in amino acids: CASSSSSSDETQYF. In DNA, the CDR3 is TGCGCCAGCAGCTCTAGCTCCAGTGACGAGACCCAGTACTTC.

The gene calls are TRBV7-3 and TRBJ2-5, with D unclear. The length of the CDR3 is 15 residues. V was cut by 0 bases and J by 2 bases, with 10 bases left in between. The germline V gene has CDR1 SGHTA and CDR2 FQGTGA. The CDR3 DNA is TGTGCCAGCAGCTTAACCCCTGATTTACAAGAGACCCAGTACTTC. Its translation: CASSLTPDLQETQYF.

This chain uses TRBV23-1 with TRBJ1-2, with D uncertain. TRBV23-1 is reported as an ORF; its role is uncertain. The CDR3 runs to 13 residues. V lost 6 bases and J 4 bases, leaving 12 bases between the germline ends. The CDR3 loop is CASSPQSFYGYTF. The CDR3 DNA sequence: TGCGCCAGCAGCCCACAGAGCTTCTATGGCTACACCTTC.

The chain uses TRBV7-3 and TRBJ2-1; D is unresolved. CDR3 length: 13 amino acids. The V and J ends lost 5 bases and 5 bases respectively, with 10 bases between them. The germline V gene encodes CDR1 SGHTA and CDR2 FQGTGA. CDR3 sequence (DNA): TGTGCCAGCAGCCCTCGCTTGGACAATGAGCAGTTCTTC. This sequence encodes CASSPRLDNEQFF.

This clone was seen a handful of times. The chain combines TRBV27 with TRBJ1-2, with 9 bases lining up with TRBD1. After removal of 5 bases from V and 6 bases from J, the junction contained 7 bases not matched to a gene. The CDR3 covers 14 residues. From germline, CDR1 is MNHEY and CDR2 SMNVEV (reference sequence). This CDR3 reads CASSRTGTGHGYTF. The CDR3, as DNA: TGTGCCAGCAGTCGGACCGGGACAGGGCATGGCTACACCTTC.

The rearrangement uses TRBV9 and TRBJ1-2; the match to TRBD1 covers 9 bases. The V gene's germline CDR1 is SGDLS and CDR2 YYNGEE. The length of the CDR3 is 14 residues. V was pared by 5 bases and J by 8 bases, with 10 bases of the junction left unmatched. The CDR3 coding sequence is TGTGCCAGCAGTCTCGGGGACAGGGCGCGAGGCTACACCTTC. Protein product: CASSLGDRARGYTF.

The chain links TRBV29-1 to TRBJ2-1; D is possibly TRBD1 or TRBD2 (5 bases each). The CDR3 runs 14 residues. Per germline, CDR1 SQVTM and CDR2 ANQGSEA. V was trimmed by 4 bases and J by 2 bases, leaving 12 bases between them. DNA for the CDR3: TGCAGCGTTGTAGTTGGGGACCCCTACAATGAGCAGTTCTTC. Encoded protein: CSVVVGDPYNEQFF.

This clone was counted a single time. The J gene is TRBJ2-5, the V gene TRBV28, with no clear D. V lost 4 bases to trimming and J lost 3 bases, with 9 bases between them. CDR3 length: 13 residues. CDR1 MDHEN and CDR2 SYDVKM come from the germline V gene. In nucleotides, the CDR3 is TGTGCCAGCAGTTGGCGGTACAAAGAGACCCAGTACTTC. It translates to CASSWRYKETQYF.

The gene calls are TRBV11-2 and TRBJ2-6; TRBD1 might be the D (6 bases). This CDR3 has 17 amino acids. Looked up from germline, CDR1 is SGHAT and CDR2 is FQNNGV. Trimming took 5 bases from V and 0 from J, leaving 14 bases between them. As DNA, the CDR3 is TGTGCCAGCAGCAACGACAGGCCCAGCTCTGGGGCCAACGTCCTGACTTTC. The encoded protein is CASSNDRPSSGANVLTF.

This clone appeared once. The chain joins TRBV29-1 to TRBJ1-2; 8 nucleotides agree with TRBD1. With V trimmed by 6 bases and J by 5 bases, 11 bases remained unmatched. The CDR3 has 14 amino acids. Germline assignment: CDR1 SQVTM and CDR2 ANQGSEA. The CDR3 loop is CSVGRRDRQYGYTF. CDR3 nucleotide sequence: TGCAGCGTGGGAAGACGGGACAGGCAATATGGCTACACCTTC.

The genes are TRBV5-1 and TRBJ2-7, with TRBD1 identical over 10 bases. The CDR3 has 15 amino acids. Trimming at V came to 1 base and at J to 7 bases, leaving 8 bases not matched to a gene. Germline V lookup: CDR1 SGHRS, CDR2 YFSETQ. This chain's CDR3 is CASSLIPDRGKEQYF. CDR3 sequence (DNA): TGCGCCAGCAGCTTGATTCCGGACAGGGGGAAGGAGCAGTACTTC.

CDR3 amino acids: CASSPTRETQYF. The DNA for the CDR3 is TGTGCCAGCAGCCCCACGCGGGAGACCCAGTACTTC. V usage is TRBV11-2 and J usage is TRBJ2-5; no clear D. The CDR3 has 12 amino acids. CDR1 and CDR2 (germline): SGHAT, FQNNGV. Deletions cut 5 bases from V and 5 bases from J, with 9 bases between.

The chain carries TRBV29-1 and TRBJ1-2; possible D gene TRBD1, 6 bases. CDR1 is SQVTM and CDR2 is ANQGSEA in the germline V gene. This CDR3 is built from 13 residues. Trimming pared 4 bases from V and 6 bases from J, leaving 15 bases between. CDR3 residues: CSVGEGGPDGYTF. In nucleotides, the CDR3 is TGCAGCGTTGGGGAAGGGGGGCCAGATGGCTACACCTTC.

This clone was counted between two and nine times. The chain joins TRBV4-1 to TRBJ2-3; TRBD1 matches at 8 bases. CDR1 and CDR2 (germline): MGHRA, YSYEKL. This CDR3 is built from 15 residues. Trimming removed 5 bases from V and 2 bases from J; junction bases left unmatched: 6. The chain's CDR3 is CASSSGTGFTDTQYF. In nucleotides, the CDR3 is TGCGCCAGCAGCTCCGGGACAGGCTTCACAGATACGCAGTATTTT.

Many counts were recorded for this clone. The V call is TRBV7-9, the J call TRBJ2-6; the match to TRBD1 covers 8 bases. CDR3 length: 15 amino acids. Germline CDR1 is SEHNR and CDR2 is FQNEAQ (reference sequence). With V trimmed by 5 bases and J by 4 bases, 4 bases remained unmatched. The DNA for the CDR3 is TGTGCCAGCAGCCGGACAGGGTTCGGGGCCAACGTCCTGACTTTC. Protein sequence: CASSRTGFGANVLTF.

This clone showed up just a few times. The V and J genes are TRBV18 and TRBJ2-5; no definite D call. CDR1 and CDR2 from the germline V gene are KGHSH and LQKENI. CDR3 length: 13 amino acids. Trimming shortened V by 2 bases and J by 3 bases, and 7 bases separated the two germline ends. In DNA form, the CDR3 reads TGTGCCAGCTCACCAGGGTTGGAAGAGACCCAGTACTTC. Translated, it gives CASSPGLEETQYF. The full variable domain, in which reference TRBV18 and TRBJ2-5 provide the parts outside the CDR3, is NAGVMQNPRHLVRRRGQEARLRCSPMKGHSHVYWYRQLPEEGLKFMVYLQKENIIDESGMPKERFSAEFPKEGPSILRIQQVVRGDSAAYFCASSPGLEETQYFGPGTRLLVL.

The gene calls are TRBV7-3 and TRBJ2-1; D is ambiguous. Trimming cost V 3 bases and J 8 bases, with 14 bases left between them. CDR1 and CDR2 (germline): SGHTA, FQGTGA. The CDR3 length is 14 residues. The CDR3 here is CASSFNTKADEQFF. DNA of the CDR3: TGTGCCAGCAGCTTTAATACGAAGGCTGATGAGCAGTTCTTC.

The chain links TRBV4-1 to TRBJ1-3, with 7 bases lining up with TRBD1. J was trimmed by 2 bases and V by 3 bases; bases with no gene match: 1. Germline V gene data show CDR1 as MGHRA and CDR2 as YSYEKL. The CDR3 extends over 14 amino acids. CDR3 nucleotides: TGCGCCAGCAGCCAGCAGGGGGCTGGAAACACCATATATTTT. Protein sequence: CASSQQGAGNTIYF.

CDR3 loop: CSFRARTRQDTEAFF. CDR3 nucleotides: TGCAGCTTCCGAGCGAGGACACGTCAAGACACTGAAGCTTTCTTT. The chain carries TRBV29-1 and TRBJ1-1; weak D call: TRBD1 (5 bases). The CDR3 loop spans 15 amino acids. Trimming left V 8 bases short and J 3 bases short, with 22 bases between. From germline, CDR1 is SQVTM and CDR2 ANQGSEA.

The J gene is TRBJ2-6, the V gene TRBV9, with D hard to call. Looked up from germline, CDR1 is SGDLS and CDR2 is YYNGEE. The CDR3 runs to 19 residues. The V gene lost 3 bases and the J gene lost 0 bases, with 19 bases spanning the gap. The CDR3 region has the DNA TGTGCCAGCAGCGCCTCGGGCACCAGCATTTACTCTGGGGCCAACGTCCTGACTTTC. It is translated as CASSASGTSIYSGANVLTF.

The chain recombines TRBV21-1 with TRBJ2-5; the tabulated D call, TRBD2, remains unverified against the DNA. TRBV21-1 is labeled a pseudogene. The CDR3 is made up of 17 amino acids. DNA for the CDR3: TGTGCCAGCAGCAAAGTGGGCAGGCGGGGGAGCCAAGAGACCCAGTACTTC. As protein: CASSKVGRRGSQETQYF.

The chain links TRBV2 to TRBJ2-5, with D hard to call. The CDR3 loop spans 13 amino acids. V shed 7 bases and J shed 4 bases, with 13 bases lying between them. Germline values: CDR1 SNHLY, CDR2 FYNNEI. Written as DNA, the CDR3 is TGTGCCAGCAATAGTCCCGGCGGAGAGACCCAGTACTTC. It encodes CASNSPGGETQYF.